This record concerns one T cell receptor beta chain sequence. Antigen unknown. CDR1 and CDR2 from the germline V gene are MNHNY and SVGAGI (reference sequence). The CDR3 is made up of 13 amino acids. The junction had 7 bases not matched to a gene; V was cut back by 6 bases and J by 7 bases. These data come from a study of blood T cells in healthy people across ages. Study-wide results and caveats: Nothing was known about donor CMV status, and this possibly confounded expanded clonotype changes.

Combining a sample-barcoded 5' primer with a J-beta primer mix, a second PCR ran for roughly 7 to 11 cycles. Each cDNA molecule received a tag from a template-switch adaptor that had 12 random nucleotides. TCRdb fed the 5' RACE reads into MiXCR, producing one record per CDR3 protein. The sample contains 780,000 or so distinct CDR3 sequences, about 55% of which appear only once. Sequencing was done on a sample of blood. The receptor was isolated from an older man in good health. This chain links TRBV6-6 with TRBJ2-5; 8 bases are shared with TRBD1. CDR3 coding DNA: TGTGCCAGCAGAGAGGGACAGGCGGGGACCCAGTACTTC. Protein sequence: CASREGQAGTQYF.